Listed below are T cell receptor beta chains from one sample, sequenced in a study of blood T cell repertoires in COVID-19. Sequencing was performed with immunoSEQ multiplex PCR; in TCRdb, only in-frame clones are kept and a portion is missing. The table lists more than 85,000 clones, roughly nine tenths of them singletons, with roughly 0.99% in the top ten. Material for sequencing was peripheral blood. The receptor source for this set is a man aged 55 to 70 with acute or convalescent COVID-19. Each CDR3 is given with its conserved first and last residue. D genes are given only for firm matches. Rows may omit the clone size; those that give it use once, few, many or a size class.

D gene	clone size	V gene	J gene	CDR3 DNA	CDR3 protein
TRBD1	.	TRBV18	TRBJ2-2	TGTGCCAGCTCACCATGGACAGGGCACACCGGGGAGCTGTTTTTT	CASSPWTGHTGELFF
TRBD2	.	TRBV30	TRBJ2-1	TGTGCCTGGAATCTAGCGGGTGAGCAGTTCTTC	CAWNLAGEQFF
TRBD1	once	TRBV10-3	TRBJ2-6	TGTGCCACCAAAAGACAGGGTGTTACTGGGGCCAACGTCCTGACTTTC	CATKRQGVTGANVLTF
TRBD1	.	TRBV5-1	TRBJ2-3	TGCGCCAGCAGTAGGGACAGGGGGCTGAATACGCAGTATTTT	CASSRDRGLNTQYF
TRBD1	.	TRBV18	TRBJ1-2	TGTGCCAGCTCACTGGGACAGGGGGCGTATGGCTACACCTTC	CASSLGQGAYGYTF
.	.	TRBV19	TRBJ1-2	TGTGCCAGTACATCAGGGGCCGTAAACTATGGCTACACCTTC	CASTSGAVNYGYTF
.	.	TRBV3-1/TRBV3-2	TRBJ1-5	TGTGCCAGCAGCCCTGGGAGGGATCAGCCCCAGCATTTT	CASSPGRDQPQHF
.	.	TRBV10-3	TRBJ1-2	TGTGCCATCAGTGAGGACACGCATGGCTACACCTTC	CAISEDTHGYTF
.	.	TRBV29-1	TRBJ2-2	TGCAGCGTTGAGGTCCTGGGAGAGGCCGGGGAGCTGTTTTTT	CSVEVLGEAGELFF
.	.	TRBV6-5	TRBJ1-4	TGTGCCAGCCAGGGGCGGACTAATGAAAAACTGTTTTTT	CASQGRTNEKLFF
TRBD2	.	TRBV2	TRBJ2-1	TGTGCCAGCAGGCCGGGACTAGCGGTCAATGAGCAGTTCTTC	CASRPGLAVNEQFF
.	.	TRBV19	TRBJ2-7	TGTGCCAGTAGTCCCGAGGGGGGGACACCTTCCTACGAGCAGTACTTC	CASSPEGGTPSYEQYF
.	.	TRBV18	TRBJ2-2	TGTGCCAGCTCACCGGGTAGGAGTGTTGCCGGGGAGCTGTTTTTT	CASSPGRSVAGELFF
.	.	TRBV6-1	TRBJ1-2	TGTGCCAGCAGTGAAGCTGGAGGGACCTATGGCTACACCTTC	CASSEAGGTYGYTF
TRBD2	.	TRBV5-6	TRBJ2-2	TGTGCCAGCAGCTTGGGGGGTACTAGCGGGAGCCACACCGGGGAGCTGTTTTTT	CASSLGGTSGSHTGELFF
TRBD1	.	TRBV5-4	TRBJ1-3	TGTGCCAGCAGCCCCGACAGGGTGGTCTCTGGAAACACCATATATTTT	CASSPDRVVSGNTIYF
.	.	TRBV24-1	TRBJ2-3	TGTGCCACCAGTGATCATACAGGGAGCACAGATACGCAGTATTTT	CATSDHTGSTDTQYF
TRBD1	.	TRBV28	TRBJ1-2	TGTGCCAGCAGCCCGGGACAGGGCTACACCTTC	CASSPGQGYTF
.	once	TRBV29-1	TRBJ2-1	TGCAGCGTCCGAGGGGTGATGGGCAGGGGAATAGATAATGAGCAGTTCTTC	CSVRGVMGRGIDNEQFF
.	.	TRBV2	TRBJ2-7	TGTGCCAGCACGTGGTCGCGGGACAGCTCCTACGAGCAGTACTTC	CASTWSRDSSYEQYF
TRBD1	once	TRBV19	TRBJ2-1	TGTGCCAGTAGTGTCCGAACGCCGGGACAGCCAAACAATGAGCAGTTCTTC	CASSVRTPGQPNNEQFF
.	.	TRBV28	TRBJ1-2	TGTGCCAGCAGTTCGGTCCTCTATGGCTACACCTTC	CASSSVLYGYTF
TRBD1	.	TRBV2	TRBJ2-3	TGTGCCAGCAGTGAGGACAGGGTCGCAGATACGCAGTATTTT	CASSEDRVADTQYF
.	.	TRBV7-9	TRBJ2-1	TGTGCCAGCAGCCGCGACGACAGTTCCGCCTACAATGAGCAGTTCTTC	CASSRDDSSAYNEQFF
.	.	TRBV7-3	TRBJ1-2	TGTGCCAGCAGCTTAAACGGAGGGAGCTACACCTTC	CASSLNGGSYTF
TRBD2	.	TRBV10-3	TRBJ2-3	TGTGCCATCAGTGAGTCTGTCCAGCGGGAGGGCCCAGATACGCAGTATTTT	CAISESVQREGPDTQYF
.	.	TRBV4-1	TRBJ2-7	TGCGCCAGCAGCCAAGATCCCCCAGCGGCGAGGAGGGAGCAGTACTTC	CASSQDPPAARREQYF
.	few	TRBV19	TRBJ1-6	TGTGCCAGTTCCGGACAAGGATATTCACCCCTCCACTTT	CASSGQGYSPLHF
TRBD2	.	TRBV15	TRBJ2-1	TGTGCCACCAGCACCGGGACTAGCGAGTACAATGAGCAGTTCTTC	CATSTGTSEYNEQFF
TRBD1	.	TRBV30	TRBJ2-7	TGTGCCTGGAGGACAGGGACCTACGAGCAGTACTTC	CAWRTGTYEQYF
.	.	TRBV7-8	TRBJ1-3	TGTGCCAGCAGCTTAGCGCACAGCTCTGGAAACACCATATATTTT	CASSLAHSSGNTIYF
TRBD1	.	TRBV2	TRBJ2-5	TGTGCCAGCAGTAAGGACAGGGCACAAGAGACCCAGTACTTC	CASSKDRAQETQYF
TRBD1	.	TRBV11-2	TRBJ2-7	TGTGCCAGCAGCCCAGGGACAGGAATAGCCTACGAGCAGTACTTC	CASSPGTGIAYEQYF
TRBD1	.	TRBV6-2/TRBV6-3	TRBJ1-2	TGTGCCAGCAGTGGTACAGGGGGCGGCTATGGCTACACCTTC	CASSGTGGGYGYTF
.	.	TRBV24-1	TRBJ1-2	TGTGCCACCAGTCAGGATACAGACCTCTATGGCTACACCTTC	CATSQDTDLYGYTF
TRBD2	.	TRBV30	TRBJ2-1	TGTGCCTGGAGTGTACTAGCGGGGGAGCAGTTCTTC	CAWSVLAGEQFF
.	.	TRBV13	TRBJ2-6	TGTGCCAGCACCCCTTACTCTGGGGCCAACGTCCTGACTTTC	CASTPYSGANVLTF
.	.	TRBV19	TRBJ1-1	TGTGCCAGTAGTCACCGGGGGAGGAACACTGAAGCTTTCTTT	CASSHRGRNTEAFF
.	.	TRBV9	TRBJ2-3	TGTGCCAGCAGCTCCCTAGCTGCAGATACGCAGTATTTT	CASSSLAADTQYF
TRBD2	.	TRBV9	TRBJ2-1	TGTGCCAGCAGCACCCGCGGGGGGACCTCCTACAATGAGCAGTTCTTC	CASSTRGGTSYNEQFF
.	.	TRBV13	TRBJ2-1	TGTGCCAGCAGCCTCGGTAATGAGCAGTTCTTC	CASSLGNEQFF
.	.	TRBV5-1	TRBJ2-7	TGCGCCAGCAGCTATTCCCGGTACGAGCAGTACTTC	CASSYSRYEQYF
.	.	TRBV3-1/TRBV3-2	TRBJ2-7	TGTGCCAGCAGTCGGAGGGCTTCCTACGAGCAGTACTTC	CASSRRASYEQYF
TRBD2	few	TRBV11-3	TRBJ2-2	TGTGCCAGCAGCTCGGGACTAGCGGGAGGAAGGGGGGAGCTGTTTTTT	CASSSGLAGGRGELFF
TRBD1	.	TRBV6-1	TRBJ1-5	TGTGCCAGCAGTGATTTTGGGACAGTTAATCAGCCCCAGCATTTT	CASSDFGTVNQPQHF
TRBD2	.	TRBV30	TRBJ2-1	TGTGCCTGGAGTGACGGGAGGGGTCCCCATATACAGTTCTTC	CAWSDGRGPHIQFF